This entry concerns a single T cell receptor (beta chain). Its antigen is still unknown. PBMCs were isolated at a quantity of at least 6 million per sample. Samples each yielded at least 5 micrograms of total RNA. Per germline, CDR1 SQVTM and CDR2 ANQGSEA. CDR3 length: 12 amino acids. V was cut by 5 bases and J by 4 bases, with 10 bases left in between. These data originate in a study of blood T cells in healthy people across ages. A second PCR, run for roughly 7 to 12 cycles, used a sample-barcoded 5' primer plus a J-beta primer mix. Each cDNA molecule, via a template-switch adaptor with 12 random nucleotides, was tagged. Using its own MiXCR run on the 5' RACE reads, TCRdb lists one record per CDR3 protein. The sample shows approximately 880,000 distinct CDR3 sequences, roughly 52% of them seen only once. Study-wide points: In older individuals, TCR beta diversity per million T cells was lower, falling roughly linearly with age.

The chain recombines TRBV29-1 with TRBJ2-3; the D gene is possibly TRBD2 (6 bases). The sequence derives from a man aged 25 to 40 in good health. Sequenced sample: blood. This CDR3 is CSVMRGSDTQYF. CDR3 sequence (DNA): TGCAGCGTTATGCGGGGATCAGATACGCAGTATTTT.